This TCR beta chain originates from a study of CD8 T cells in ankylosing spondylitis. Whole-study results and caveats: Past research had described some motif variants in reactive arthritis synovial fluid and blood.

Worth noting for this clonotype: Its antigen is currently unknown. One base away lies a much larger clone, so this may be a sequencing read error.

Each CDR3 protein is one row after TCRdb ran MiXCR on the 5' RACE reads. The data show 250,000 to 350,000 distinct CDR3 sequences, 15% to 25% seen once. This CDR3 has 13 residues. CDR1 is DFQATT, CDR2 SNEGSKA, per germline (reference sequence). Sequenced input: blood, either unsorted or a sorted T cell fraction (not recorded which). This sequence originates from a male donor with ankylosing spondylitis or in good health (not recorded which). This chain links TRBV20-1 with TRBJ2-2; possible D gene TRBD2, 5 bases. CDR3 in amino acids: CSAPIPNSGEPFF. The CDR3 DNA reads TGCAGTGCACCTATCCCCAATTCCGGGGAGCCGTTTTTT.